What follows are 20 T cell receptor beta chains derived from one specimen sequenced in a study of regulatory T cells in long-lasting Graves disease. The authors built TCR beta libraries using iRepertoire HTBI primers and Arm-PCR of CDR3 regions. TCRdb independently ran MiXCR on the multiplex PCR reads; one entry per CDR3 protein. The sample consists of hundreds of thousands of distinct CDR3 sequences, about 16% of them appearing once. Documented time point: newly diagnosed GD, antithyroid drugs for less than 3 months. RNA extracted from PBMCs served as the sequencing template. The same data also contributed to another study, on T cells in Graves' hyperthyroidism and ophthalmopathy.

This specimen consisted of peripheral blood mononuclear cells (PBMCs), obtained at new diagnosis, from a patient treated with antithyroid drugs. The receptors derive from a woman aged 40 to 65 with Graves disease.

This clonotype has ten or more counts. V is TRBV9 and J is TRBJ1-1; no definite D call. CDR1 and CDR2 from the germline V gene are SGDLS and YYNGEE. Trimming took off 0 bases at V and 3 bases at J, with 9 bases between the two ends. The CDR3 consists of 14 residues. CDR3 bases: TGTGCCAGCAGCGTAGCCGAGGCGTACACTGAAGCTTTCTTT. Translating it yields CASSVAEAYTEAFF.

V gene TRBV27 combines with J gene TRBJ2-3; TRBD2 agrees at 13 bases. The CDR3 loop spans 16 amino acids. V was pared by 5 bases and J by 1 base, with 3 bases of the junction left unmatched. The germline CDR1 and CDR2 sequences are MNHEY and SMNVEV (reference sequence). CDR3 region: CASSATSGGRTDTQYF. The DNA for the CDR3 is TGTGCCAGCAGTGCGACTAGCGGGGGGCGCACAGATACGCAGTATTTT.

In this sample, this clonotype turned up many times. This chain joins TRBV6-1 and TRBJ1-6; the D gene is possibly TRBD1 (5 bases). Germline CDR1 reads MNHNS; CDR2 reads SASEGT. V was trimmed by 3 bases and J by 2 bases, leaving 8 bases between them. The CDR3 covers 15 residues. CDR3 sequence reads: CASSDRATYNSPLHF. The CDR3 nucleotides are TGTGCCAGCAGTGACAGGGCTACCTATAATTCACCCCTCCACTTT.

Concerning this clonotype itself: Being one base from a much bigger clone, this may be a read error. V gene TRBV20-1 combines with J gene TRBJ1-2, with a weak D call TRBD1 (5 bases). Trimming shortened V by 7 bases and J by 0 bases, and 15 bases separated the two germline ends. In germline, CDR1 is DFQATT, CDR2 SNEGSKA (reference sequence). There are 14 residues in the CDR3. The CDR3 region has the DNA TGCAGTGTGCTACGGGACTCTGCTAACTATGGCTACACCTTC. Translating it yields CSVLRDSANYGYTF.

This clonotype was recorded at least ten times. The chain employs TRBV29-1 and TRBJ1-4; D is possibly TRBD1 (6 bases). The CDR3 contains 14 residues. Trimming shortened V by 5 bases and J by 3 bases, and 13 bases separated the two germline ends. CDR1 is SQVTM and CDR2 is ANQGSEA in the germline V gene. The CDR3 coding sequence is TGCAGCGTTTTGAGGACAGCGTCTAATGAAAAACTGTTTTTT. Translating gives CSVLRTASNEKLFF.

CDR3 coding DNA: TGTGCCAGTAGTATGGGCAGAACCTCAACTGGAAACACCATATATTTT. This translates into CASSMGRTSTGNTIYF. The rearrangement links TRBV19 to TRBJ1-3; D is unresolved. The CDR3 length is 16 residues. V lost 3 bases and J lost 2, with 14 bases in between. Germline V gives CDR1 LNHDA, CDR2 SQIVND (reference sequence).

CDR3 nucleotides: TGCAGTGCTAGAAAAGGAACTACAGATACGCAGTATTTT. Amino acid sequence: CSARKGTTDTQYF. The rearrangement uses TRBV20-1 and TRBJ2-3; no clear D gene. With 2 bases removed from V and 3 bases from J, the gap between germline ends came to 9 bases. Germline V gene sequence: CDR1 DFQATT, CDR2 SNEGSKA (reference sequence). There are 13 residues in the CDR3.

This clonotype was found a few times. The chain recombines TRBV12-3 or TRBV12-4 with TRBJ2-2; 7 bases line up with TRBD2. Trimming cost V 5 bases and J 5 bases; bases outside gene matches: 8. The CDR3 has 15 residues. The DNA of the CDR3 is TGTGCCAGCAGTCCGGGACGGGGAGGGACCGGGGAGCTGTTTTTT. Translating it yields CASSPGRGGTGELFF.

V usage is TRBV2 and J usage is TRBJ1-6, with 7 nucleotides matching TRBD1. Per the germline V gene, CDR1 is SNHLY and CDR2 is FYNNEI. V was clipped by 2 bases and J by 7 bases; unmatched bases: 5. This CDR3 is 15 amino acids long. CDR3 in amino acids: CASSEWAGGNSPLHF. The CDR3 DNA sequence: TGTGCCAGCAGTGAATGGGCAGGGGGGAATTCACCCCTCCACTTT.

This clonotype was counted a few times. This sequence joins TRBV19 and TRBJ2-1; D not certain. V was pared by 7 bases and J by 3 bases, with 4 bases between. Germline CDR1 is LNHDA and CDR2 is SQIVND (reference sequence). This CDR3 has 11 amino acids. CDR3 in amino acids: CASNNYNEQFF. The CDR3 nucleotides read TGTGCCAGTAATAACTACAATGAGCAGTTCTTC.

This clonotype was seen many times. The gene calls are TRBV6-1 and TRBJ2-7; D not resolved. The CDR3 covers 12 residues. Germline V gives CDR1 MNHNS, CDR2 SASEGT. Trimming shortened V by 3 bases and J by 3 bases, and 6 bases separated the two germline ends. The chain's CDR3 is CASSDGVYEQYF. The DNA of the CDR3 is TGTGCCAGCAGTGACGGAGTCTACGAGCAGTACTTC.

This clonotype was recorded many times. This rearrangement joins TRBV28 to TRBJ2-2; D may be TRBD2 (6 bases). Germline values: CDR1 MDHEN, CDR2 SYDVKM. This CDR3 is built from 13 residues. Trimming removed 7 bases from V and 1 base from J, with 7 bases in between. CDR3 sequence: CASMGGNTGELFF. CDR3 bases: TGTGCCAGCATGGGGGGGAACACCGGGGAGCTGTTTTTT.

This clonotype appeared a few times. V is TRBV27 and J is TRBJ2-1; TRBD2 matches 11 bases. This CDR3 contains 15 residues. The V gene end was trimmed by 7 bases and the J gene end by 2 bases; junction bases not matched to a gene: 4. Germline CDR1 is MNHEY and CDR2 is SMNVEV (reference sequence). The CDR3: CASKLAGGPYNEQFF. In DNA form, the CDR3 reads TGTGCCAGCAAATTAGCGGGGGGGCCCTACAATGAGCAGTTCTTC.

Ten or more counts support this clonotype. This chain links TRBV20-1 with TRBJ1-4; no clear D. The V gene lost 3 bases and the J gene lost 6 bases, with 11 bases spanning the gap. CDR3 length equals 13 residues. Germline CDR1 is DFQATT and CDR2 is SNEGSKA (reference sequence). CDR3 sequence (DNA): TGCAGTGCTAGCCGAGGGTCGGATGAAAAACTGTTTTTT. Protein: CSASRGSDEKLFF.

This clonotype has ten or more counts. The rearrangement uses TRBV12-3 or TRBV12-4 and TRBJ2-5; no clear D gene. V shed 3 bases and J shed 4 bases, with 6 bases lying between them. This CDR3 is 12 amino acids long. The CDR3: CASSLNGETQYF. The CDR3, as DNA: TGTGCCAGCAGTTTGAACGGAGAGACCCAGTACTTC.

The chain joins TRBV9 to TRBJ2-1; D not certain. CDR3 length: 15 residues. Germline V gene data show CDR1 as SGDLS and CDR2 as YYNGEE. Trimming left V 0 bases short and J 4 bases short, with 11 bases between. CDR3 loop: CASSVAEQPYNEQFF. The CDR3 coding sequence is TGTGCCAGCAGCGTAGCTGAACAGCCTTACAATGAGCAGTTCTTC.

This clonotype was seen a few times. The rearrangement uses TRBV9 and TRBJ1-1, with unresolved D. The V gene's germline CDR1 is SGDLS and CDR2 YYNGEE. The CDR3 runs to 14 residues. V lost 0 bases, J lost 1 base, and 7 bases lay in between. Written as DNA, the CDR3 is TGTGCCAGCAGCGTAGATTCAGAGAACACTGAAGCTTTCTTT. Its translation: CASSVDSENTEAFF.

This clonotype has ten or more counts. The CDR3 DNA is TGCAGTGCTAGAGGTATAGCGGAGGACTACGAGCAGTACTTC. The encoded protein is CSARGIAEDYEQYF. The chain combines TRBV20-1 with TRBJ2-7; D is perhaps TRBD2 (6 bases). Trimming removed 1 base from V and 3 bases from J, with 13 bases in between. Germline V gene sequence: CDR1 DFQATT, CDR2 SNEGSKA (reference sequence). The CDR3 contains 14 residues.

This clonotype was observed many times. The V call is TRBV18, the J call TRBJ1-1; TRBD1 might be the D (6 bases). Trimming stripped 3 bases from V and 0 bases from J, with 14 bases between. Germline loops: CDR1 KGHSH, CDR2 LQKENI. The CDR3 is made up of 16 amino acids. In DNA form, the CDR3 reads TGTGCCAGCTCACCTGGACAGTCTTACATGAACACTGAAGCTTTCTTT. This gives the protein CASSPGQSYMNTEAFF.

The chain employs TRBV27 and TRBJ2-7; the D gene is possibly TRBD1 (5 bases). Between the trimmed V and J ends, which lost 3 bases and 7 bases, there was a span of 16 bases. Germline CDR1 is MNHEY and CDR2 is SMNVEV (reference sequence). The CDR3 runs 14 residues. The CDR3 is CASSFGASETEQYF. The CDR3 nucleotides read TGTGCCAGCAGTTTTGGGGCCTCGGAGACGGAGCAGTACTTC.